The 3 T cell receptor beta chains reported below all come from one sample, sequenced in a study of blood T cell repertoires in COVID-19 (dated by TCRdb to the early 2020s). The method was the immunoSEQ multiplex PCR assay. Sourced from immuneACCESS, this table was stored by TCRdb with only in-frame sequences that have V and J called. A share of the clones is absent; for the studies checked, an unresolved V gene accounts for under half, and the remainder has no known explanation. This sample lists around 300,000 clones; about 85% were detected once. The ten largest clones capture around 3% of the sample. Sequencing was performed on PBMCs or T cells enriched from blood (not recorded which). The receptors stem from a woman aged 45-65 years who had recovered from COVID-19.

The rearrangement uses TRBV7-9 and TRBJ2-5; 7 nucleotides match TRBD1. The trim removed 5 bases at V and 2 bases at J, leaving 2 bases unmatched. CDR3 size: 13 residues. Germline V gene sequence: CDR1 SEHNR, CDR2 FQNEAQ (reference sequence). CDR3 coding DNA: TGTGCCAGCAGCCGGGGACAGCAAGAGACCCAGTACTTC. Protein product: CASSRGQQETQYF.

The gene calls are TRBV28 and TRBJ2-3; possibly TRBD2 for D (7 bases). The germline V gene encodes CDR1 MDHEN and CDR2 SYDVKM. V lost 7 bases and J 0 bases, leaving 20 bases between the germline ends. There are 17 residues in the CDR3. CDR3 nucleotides: TGTGCCAGCACTCTCAGAGGGGGGGCCCAAAGCACAGATACGCAGTATTTT. Encoded protein: CASTLRGGAQSTDTQYF.

This clone was recorded a few times. The CDR3 reads CASSKRPGTRDYEQYF. The CDR3 DNA reads TGTGCCAGCAGCAAACGCCCCGGGACTCGTGACTACGAGCAGTACTTC. V is TRBV21-1 and J is TRBJ2-7; the DNA was not compared with TRBD2, the D call given in the table. TRBV21-1 is a documented pseudogene. The CDR3 is made up of 16 amino acids.